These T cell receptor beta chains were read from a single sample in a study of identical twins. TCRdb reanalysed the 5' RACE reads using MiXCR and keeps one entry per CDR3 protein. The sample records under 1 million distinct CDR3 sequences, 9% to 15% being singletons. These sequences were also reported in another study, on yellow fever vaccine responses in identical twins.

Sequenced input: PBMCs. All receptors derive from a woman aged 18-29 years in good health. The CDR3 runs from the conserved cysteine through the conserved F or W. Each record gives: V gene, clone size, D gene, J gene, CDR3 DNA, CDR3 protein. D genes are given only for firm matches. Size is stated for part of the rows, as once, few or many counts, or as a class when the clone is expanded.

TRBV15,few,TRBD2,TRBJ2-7,TGTGCCACCAGCAGAGATCTAGCGGGAGCCGGGTACTACGAGCAGTACTTC,CATSRDLAGAGYYEQYF
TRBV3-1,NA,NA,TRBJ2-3,TGTGCCAGCAGCCATGAAAGGGGGAGCACAGATACGCAGTATTTT,CASSHERGSTDTQYF
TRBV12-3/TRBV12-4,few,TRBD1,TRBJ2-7,TGTGCCAGCAGGACTTTGGTCGGGACAGGGGGCGCGGGGGAGCAGTACTTC,CASRTLVGTGGAGEQYF
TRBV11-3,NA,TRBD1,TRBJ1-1,TGTGCCAGCAGCTTAGAATTAGCCAGGGGGCTGACTGAAGCTTTCTTT,CASSLELARGLTEAFF
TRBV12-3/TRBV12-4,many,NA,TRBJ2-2,TGTGCCAGCAGTTTGTTCCGCACCGGGGAGCTGTTTTTT,CASSLFRTGELFF
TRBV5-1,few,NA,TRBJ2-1,TGCGCCAGCAGCTTGGGTGGGCCGACAGCTTACAATGAGCAGTTCTTC,CASSLGGPTAYNEQFF
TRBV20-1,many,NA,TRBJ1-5,TGCAGTGCTAGGGAGACGGGACAAAACAATCAGCCCCAGCATTTT,CSARETGQNNQPQHF
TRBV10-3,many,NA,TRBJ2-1,TGTGCCATCAGTGAGGCGTCGGGGCTACAATCGAAAAATGAGCAGTTCTTC,CAISEASGLQSKNEQFF
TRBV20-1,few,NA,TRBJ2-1,TGCAGTGCCAGTCCTCCATCCCCTAGTCTGGCCAATGAGCAGTTCTTC,CSASPPSPSLANEQFF
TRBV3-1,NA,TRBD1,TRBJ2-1,TGTGCCAGCAGCCACTCGACAGGGCGGTACAATGAGCAGTTCTTC,CASSHSTGRYNEQFF
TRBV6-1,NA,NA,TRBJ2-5,TGTGCCAGCAGTGAATTCGCCCCGCAGTACTTC,CASSEFAPQYF
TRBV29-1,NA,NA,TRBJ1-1,TGCAGCGTTGACGCCGGGGGCACTGAAGCTTTCTTT,CSVDAGGTEAFF
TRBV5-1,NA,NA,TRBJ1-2,TGCGCCAGCAGCTTGGACTGGGATGGCTACACCTTC,CASSLDWDGYTF
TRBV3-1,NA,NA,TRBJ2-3,TGTGCCAGCAGCCAAGGACAGATAAGCACAGATACGCAGTATTTT,CASSQGQISTDTQYF
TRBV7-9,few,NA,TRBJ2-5,TGTGCCAGCAGCTCACTCCAGGGCAGCCAAGAGACCCAGTACTTC,CASSSLQGSQETQYF
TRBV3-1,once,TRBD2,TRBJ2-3,TGTGCCAGCTGCGGGACTAGCGGGGCCCCTAGCACAGATACGCAGTATTTT,CASCGTSGAPSTDTQYF
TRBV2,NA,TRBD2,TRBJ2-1,TGTGCCAGCAGTGCAGGACTAGCGGAGAGCAATGAGCAGTTCTTC,CASSAGLAESNEQFF
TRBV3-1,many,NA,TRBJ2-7,TGTGCCAGCAGTCAGGAAGTGGGCATACCGTCCTACGAGCAGTACTTC,CASSQEVGIPSYEQYF
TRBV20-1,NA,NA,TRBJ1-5,TGCAGTGCTAGACCCCAAGGAGGGAATCAGCCCCAGCATTTT,CSARPQGGNQPQHF
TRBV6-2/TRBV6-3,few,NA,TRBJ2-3,TGTGCCAGCAGTTACTCCTTCTACCTTACTAGAAACCTCACAGATACGCAGTATTTT,CASSYSFYLTRNLTDTQYF
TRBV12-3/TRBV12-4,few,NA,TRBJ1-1,TGTGCCAGCAGTTTAGCGCGACAGTTGAACACTGAAGCTTTCTTT,CASSLARQLNTEAFF
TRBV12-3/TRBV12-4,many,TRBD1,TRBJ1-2,TGTGCCAGCAGTCAACGACAGGGGGGCTACACCTTC,CASSQRQGGYTF
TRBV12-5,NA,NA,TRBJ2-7,TGTGCTAGTGGTTTGGTCGGACAGTACTACGAGCAGTACTTC,CASGLVGQYYEQYF
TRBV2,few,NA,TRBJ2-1,TGTGCCAGCGATGAGACTACCGATCTCAATGAGCAGTTCTTC,CASDETTDLNEQFF
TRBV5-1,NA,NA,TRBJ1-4,TGCGCCAGCAGCATTGCTCCGACAGGAAGTAATGAAAAACTGTTTTTT,CASSIAPTGSNEKLFF
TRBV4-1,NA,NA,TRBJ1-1,TGCGCCAGCAGCCAAGTTTCGAATTCTGAAGCTTTCTTT,CASSQVSNSEAFF
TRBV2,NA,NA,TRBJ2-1,TGTGCCACCGGGCGTCCTGAGCAGTTCTTC,CATGRPEQFF
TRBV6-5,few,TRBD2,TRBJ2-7,TGTGCCAGCAGTTCCACAACCGGGACTAGCGGCTATGAATTACGAGAGCAGTACTTC,CASSSTTGTSGYELREQYF
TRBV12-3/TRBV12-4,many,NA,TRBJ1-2,TGTGCCAGCAGTTTAGCGCGAGGGTTGATTAACTATGGCTACACCTTC,CASSLARGLINYGYTF
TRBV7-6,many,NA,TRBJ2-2,TGTGCCAGCAGCCCCGCGGACACCGGGGAGCTGTTTTTT,CASSPADTGELFF
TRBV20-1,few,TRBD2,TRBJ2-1,TGCAGTGCTCCACCGGGACTAGGATACAATGAGCAGTTCTTC,CSAPPGLGYNEQFF
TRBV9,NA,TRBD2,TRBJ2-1,TGTGCCAGCAGCGTAGAACCGGGACTAGCTAATGAGCAGTTCTTC,CASSVEPGLANEQFF
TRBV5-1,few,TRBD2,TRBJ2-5,TGCGCCAGCAGCACGGGACTAGCGGGAGATGGAGAGACCCAGTACTTC,CASSTGLAGDGETQYF
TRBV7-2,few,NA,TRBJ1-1,TGTGCCAGCAGCTTAGCTCAGGGCTCTGGAGCTTTCTTT,CASSLAQGSGAFF
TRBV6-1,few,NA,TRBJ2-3,TGTGCCAGCAGTGTCGAGGACGGGCCTACAGATACGCAGTATTTT,CASSVEDGPTDTQYF
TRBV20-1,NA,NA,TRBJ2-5,TGCAGTGCTAGGGGTGCGAAGACCCAGTACTTC,CSARGAKTQYF
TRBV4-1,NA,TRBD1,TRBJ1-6,TGCGCCAGCAGCCAACTCAGTCCTTGGGACAGGGTGAATTCACCCCTCCACTTT,CASSQLSPWDRVNSPLHF
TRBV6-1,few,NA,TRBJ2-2,TGTGCCAGCAGCCCTAAACAGGGGAGGAAGGCCACCGGGGAGCTGTTTTTT,CASSPKQGRKATGELFF
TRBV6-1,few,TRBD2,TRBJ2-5,TGTGCCAGCAGTGAATTGGGACTAGCGGGGGTAGAGACCCAGTACTTC,CASSELGLAGVETQYF
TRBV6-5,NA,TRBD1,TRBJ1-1,TGTGCCAGCAGTTACTGGACAGGGAACATGAACACTGAAGCTTTCTTT,CASSYWTGNMNTEAFF
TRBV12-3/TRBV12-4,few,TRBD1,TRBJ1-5,TGTGCCAGCAGTGCCGGGACAGGGAATAGCAATCAGCCCCAGCATTTT,CASSAGTGNSNQPQHF
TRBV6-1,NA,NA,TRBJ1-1,TGTGCCAGCAGTGAGTCGAACACTGAAGCTTTCTTT,CASSESNTEAFF
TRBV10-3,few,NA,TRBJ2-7,TGTGCCATCAGTGATGGACTTGGATACGAGCAGTACTTC,CAISDGLGYEQYF
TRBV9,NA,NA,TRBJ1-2,TGTGCCAGCAGCCCAGGAGGACAGCCGACGGCTTATGGCTACACCTTC,CASSPGGQPTAYGYTF
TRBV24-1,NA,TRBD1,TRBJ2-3,TGTGCCACCAGTGATTCACCGGGACAGGGAATATTAGATACGCAGTATTTT,CATSDSPGQGILDTQYF
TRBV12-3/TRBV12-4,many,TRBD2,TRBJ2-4,TGTGCCAGCAGTCCCGGGACTAGCGAGAACATTCAGTACTTC,CASSPGTSENIQYF
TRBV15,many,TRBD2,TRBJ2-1,TGTGCCACCAGCAGAGATTTAAGGACTAGCGGGGGCAATGAGCAGTTCTTC,CATSRDLRTSGGNEQFF
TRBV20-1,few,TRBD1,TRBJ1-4,TGCAGTGCTAGATCCCCGGGACAGCTTAATGAAAAACTGTTTTTT,CSARSPGQLNEKLFF
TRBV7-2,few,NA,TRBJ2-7,TGTGCCAGCAGCCTCAGGGGTTCCTATGTCTACGAGCAGTACTTC,CASSLRGSYVYEQYF
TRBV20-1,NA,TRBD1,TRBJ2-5,TGCAGTGCTAGCGAACGGACAGGAGGTTTTCCGGGGGAGACCCAGTACTTC,CSASERTGGFPGETQYF
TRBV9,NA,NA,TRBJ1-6,TGTGCCAGCAGCGGATCGGGGGGTTACTCACCCCTCCACTTT,CASSGSGGYSPLHF
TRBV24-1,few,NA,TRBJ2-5,TGTGCCACCAGTGAAACAGGGAAGACCCAGTACTTC,CATSETGKTQYF
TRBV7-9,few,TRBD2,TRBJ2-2,TGTGCCAGCAGCTTGGGACTAGCGACATACACCGGGGAGCTGTTTTTT,CASSLGLATYTGELFF
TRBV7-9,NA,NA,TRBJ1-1,TGTGCCAGCAGCCTAGCGCTGGGGCACACTGAAGCTTTCTTT,CASSLALGHTEAFF
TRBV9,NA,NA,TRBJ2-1,TGTGCCAGCAGCGTAGGGGGGTTCGCTGATGAGCAGTTCTTC,CASSVGGFADEQFF